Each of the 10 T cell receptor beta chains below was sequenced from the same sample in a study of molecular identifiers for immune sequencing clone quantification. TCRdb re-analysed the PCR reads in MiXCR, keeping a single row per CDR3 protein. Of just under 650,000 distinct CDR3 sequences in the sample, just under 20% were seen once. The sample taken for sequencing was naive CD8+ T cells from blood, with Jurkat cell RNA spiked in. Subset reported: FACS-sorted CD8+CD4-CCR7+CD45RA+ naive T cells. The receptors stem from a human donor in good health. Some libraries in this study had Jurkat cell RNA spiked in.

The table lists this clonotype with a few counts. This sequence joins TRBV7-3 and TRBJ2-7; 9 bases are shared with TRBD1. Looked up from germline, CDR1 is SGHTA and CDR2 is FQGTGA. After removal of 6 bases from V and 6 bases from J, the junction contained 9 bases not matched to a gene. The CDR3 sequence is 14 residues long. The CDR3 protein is CASSLQGASGEQYF. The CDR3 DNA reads TGTGCCAGCAGTTTACAGGGGGCTTCAGGCGAGCAGTACTTC. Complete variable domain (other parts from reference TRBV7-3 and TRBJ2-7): GAGVSQTPSNKVTEKGKYVELRCDPISGHTALYWYRQSLGQGPEFLIYFQGTGAADDSGLPNDRFFAVRPEGSVSTLKIQRTERGDSAVYLCASSLQGASGEQYFGPGTRLTVT.

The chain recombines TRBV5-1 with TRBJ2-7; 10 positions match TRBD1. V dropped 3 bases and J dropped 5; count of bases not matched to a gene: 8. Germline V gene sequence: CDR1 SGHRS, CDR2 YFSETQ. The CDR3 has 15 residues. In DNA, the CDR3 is TGCGCCAGCAGCTCCTACGGGACAGGGGAAGACGAGCAGTACTTC. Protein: CASSSYGTGEDEQYF.

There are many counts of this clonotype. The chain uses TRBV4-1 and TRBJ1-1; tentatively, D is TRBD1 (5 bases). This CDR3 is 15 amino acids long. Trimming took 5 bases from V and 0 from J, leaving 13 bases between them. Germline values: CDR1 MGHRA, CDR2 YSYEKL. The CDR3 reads CASSSRQNMNTEAFF. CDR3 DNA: TGCGCCAGCAGCTCGCGACAGAACATGAACACTGAAGCTTTCTTT.

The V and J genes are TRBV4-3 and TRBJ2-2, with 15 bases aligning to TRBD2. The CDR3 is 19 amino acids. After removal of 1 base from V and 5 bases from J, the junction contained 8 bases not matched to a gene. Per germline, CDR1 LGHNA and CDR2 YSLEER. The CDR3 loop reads CASSQGRTSGRARTGELFF. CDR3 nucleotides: TGCGCCAGCAGCCAAGGCCGGACTAGCGGGAGGGCGAGGACCGGGGAGCTGTTTTTT.

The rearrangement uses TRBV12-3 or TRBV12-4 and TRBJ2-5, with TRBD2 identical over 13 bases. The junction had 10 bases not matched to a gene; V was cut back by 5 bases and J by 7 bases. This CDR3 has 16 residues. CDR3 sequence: CASSEGLAGRSGTQYF. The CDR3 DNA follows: TGTGCCAGCAGTGAGGGACTAGCGGGGAGAAGTGGGACCCAGTACTTC.

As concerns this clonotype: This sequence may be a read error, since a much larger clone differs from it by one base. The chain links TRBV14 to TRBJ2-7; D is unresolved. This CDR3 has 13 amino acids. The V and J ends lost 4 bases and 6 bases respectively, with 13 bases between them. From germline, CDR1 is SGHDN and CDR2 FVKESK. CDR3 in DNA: TGTGCCAGCAGCCCGCGTCCGGTTTCCGAGCAGTACTTC. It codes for CASSPRPVSEQYF.

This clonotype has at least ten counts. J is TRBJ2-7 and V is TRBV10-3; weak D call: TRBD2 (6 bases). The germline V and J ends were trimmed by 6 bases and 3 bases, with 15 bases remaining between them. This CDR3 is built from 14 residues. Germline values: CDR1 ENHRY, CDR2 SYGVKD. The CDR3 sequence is CAIREPLASYEQYF. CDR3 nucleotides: TGTGCCATCAGGGAACCCCTAGCGAGCTACGAGCAGTACTTC.

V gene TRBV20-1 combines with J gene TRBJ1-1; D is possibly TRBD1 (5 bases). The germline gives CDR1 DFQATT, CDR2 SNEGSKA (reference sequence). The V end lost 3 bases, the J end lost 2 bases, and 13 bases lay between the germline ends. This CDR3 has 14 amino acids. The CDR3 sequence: CSARGEVSNTEAFF. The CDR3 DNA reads TGCAGTGCTAGGGGGGAGGTGTCCAACACTGAAGCTTTCTTT.

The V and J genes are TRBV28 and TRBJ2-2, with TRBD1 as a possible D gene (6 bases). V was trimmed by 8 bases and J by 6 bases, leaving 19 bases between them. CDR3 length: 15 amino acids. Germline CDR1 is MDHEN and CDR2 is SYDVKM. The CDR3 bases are TGTGCCAGCGGGTACCGGGGACAAAGGGCCGGGGAGCTGTTTTTT. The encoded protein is CASGYRGQRAGELFF.

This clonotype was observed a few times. The CDR3 sequence is CASSETGGPTEAFF. CDR3 coding DNA: TGTGCCAGCAGTGAAACAGGGGGCCCCACTGAAGCTTTCTTT. The chain joins TRBV9 to TRBJ1-1; 9 bases map to TRBD1. The trim removed 5 bases at V and 4 bases at J, leaving 6 bases unmatched. Germline CDR1 reads SGDLS; CDR2 reads YYNGEE. The CDR3 runs 14 residues. Full variable domain (outside the CDR3, taken from reference TRBV9 and TRBJ1-1): DSGVTQTPKHLITATGQRVTLRCSPRSGDLSVYWYQQSLDQGLQFLIQYYNGEERAKGNILERFSAQQFPDLHSELNLSSLELGDSALYFCASSETGGPTEAFFGQGTRLTVV.